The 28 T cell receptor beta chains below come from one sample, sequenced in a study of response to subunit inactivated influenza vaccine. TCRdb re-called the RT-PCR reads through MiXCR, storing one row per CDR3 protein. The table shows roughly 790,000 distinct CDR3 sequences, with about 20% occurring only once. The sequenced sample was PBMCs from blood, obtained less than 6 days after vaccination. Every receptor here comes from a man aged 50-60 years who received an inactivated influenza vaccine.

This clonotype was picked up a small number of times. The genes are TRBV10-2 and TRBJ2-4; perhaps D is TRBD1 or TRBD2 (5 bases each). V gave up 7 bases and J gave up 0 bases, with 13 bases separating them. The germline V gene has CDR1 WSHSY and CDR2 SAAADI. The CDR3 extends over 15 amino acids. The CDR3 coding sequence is TGCGCCAGCAACGAGGGGAGCGGAGCCAAAAACATTCAGTACTTC. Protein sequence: CASNEGSGAKNIQYF.

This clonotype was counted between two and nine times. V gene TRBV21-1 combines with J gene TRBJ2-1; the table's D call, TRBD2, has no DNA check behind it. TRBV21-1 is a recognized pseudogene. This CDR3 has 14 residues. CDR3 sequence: CASTGSGAYNEQFF. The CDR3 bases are TGTGCCAGCACTGGCAGCGGGGCCTACAATGAGCAGTTCTTC.

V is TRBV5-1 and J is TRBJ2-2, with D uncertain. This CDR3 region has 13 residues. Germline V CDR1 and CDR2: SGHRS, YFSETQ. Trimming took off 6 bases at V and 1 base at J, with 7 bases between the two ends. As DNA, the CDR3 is TGCGCCAGCACCGGACGGAACACCGGGGAGCTGTTTTTT. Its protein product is CASTGRNTGELFF.

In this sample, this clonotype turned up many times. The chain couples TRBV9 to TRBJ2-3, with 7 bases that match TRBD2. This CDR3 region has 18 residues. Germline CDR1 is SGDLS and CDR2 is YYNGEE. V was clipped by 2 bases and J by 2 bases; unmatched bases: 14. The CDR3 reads CASSVEALRTSVTDTQYF. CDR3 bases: TGTGCCAGCAGCGTGGAGGCCTTAAGGACTAGTGTCACAGATACGCAGTATTTT.

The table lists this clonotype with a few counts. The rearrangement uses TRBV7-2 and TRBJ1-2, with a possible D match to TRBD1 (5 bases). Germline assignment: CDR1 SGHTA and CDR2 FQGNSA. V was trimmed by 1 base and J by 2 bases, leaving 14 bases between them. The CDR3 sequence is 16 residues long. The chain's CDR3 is CASSLVPDHRNYGYTF. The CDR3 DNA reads TGTGCCAGCAGCTTAGTCCCAGACCACAGGAACTATGGCTACACCTTC.

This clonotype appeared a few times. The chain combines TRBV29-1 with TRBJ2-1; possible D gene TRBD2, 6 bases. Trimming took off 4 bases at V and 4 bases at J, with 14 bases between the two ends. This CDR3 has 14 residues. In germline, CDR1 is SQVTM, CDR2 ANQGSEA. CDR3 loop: CSVAEGTVYNEQFF. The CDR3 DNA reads TGCAGCGTTGCGGAGGGGACTGTGTACAATGAGCAGTTCTTC.

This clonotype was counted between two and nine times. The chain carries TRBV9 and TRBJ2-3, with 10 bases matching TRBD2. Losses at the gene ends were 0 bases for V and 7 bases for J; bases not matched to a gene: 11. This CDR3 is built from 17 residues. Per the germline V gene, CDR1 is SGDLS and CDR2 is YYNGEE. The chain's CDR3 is CASSVGRRGLATNTQYF. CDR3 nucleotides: TGTGCCAGCAGCGTAGGGAGACGGGGACTAGCGACGAATACGCAGTATTTT.

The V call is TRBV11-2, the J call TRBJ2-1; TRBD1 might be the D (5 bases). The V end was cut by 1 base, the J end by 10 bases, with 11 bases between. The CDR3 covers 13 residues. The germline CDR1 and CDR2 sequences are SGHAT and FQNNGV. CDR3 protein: CASSLGQSGEQFF. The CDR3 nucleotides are TGTGCCAGCAGCTTAGGACAGTCCGGGGAGCAGTTCTTC.

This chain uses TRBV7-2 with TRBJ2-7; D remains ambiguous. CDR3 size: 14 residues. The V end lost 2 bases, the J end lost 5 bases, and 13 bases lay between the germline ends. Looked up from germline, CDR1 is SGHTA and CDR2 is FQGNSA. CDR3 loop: CASSLLVGSHEQYF. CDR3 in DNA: TGTGCCAGCAGCTTACTAGTCGGGTCCCACGAGCAGTACTTC.

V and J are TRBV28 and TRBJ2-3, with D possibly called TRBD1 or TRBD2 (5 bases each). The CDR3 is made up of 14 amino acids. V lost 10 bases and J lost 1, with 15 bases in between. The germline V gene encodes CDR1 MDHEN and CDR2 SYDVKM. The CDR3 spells CATLTQGGTDTQYF. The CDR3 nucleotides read TGTGCCACTTTGACCCAGGGAGGCACAGATACGCAGTATTTT.

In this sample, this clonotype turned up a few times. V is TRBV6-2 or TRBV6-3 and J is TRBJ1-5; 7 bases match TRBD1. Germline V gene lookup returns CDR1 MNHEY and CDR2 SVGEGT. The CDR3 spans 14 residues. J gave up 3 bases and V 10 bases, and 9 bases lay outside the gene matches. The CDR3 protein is CATKGQTHNQPQHF. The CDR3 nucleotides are TGTGCCACTAAGGGACAGACCCACAATCAGCCCCAGCATTTT.

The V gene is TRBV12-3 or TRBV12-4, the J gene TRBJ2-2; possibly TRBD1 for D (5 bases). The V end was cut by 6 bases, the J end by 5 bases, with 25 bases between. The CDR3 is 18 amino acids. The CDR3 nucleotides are TGTGCCAGCAGACGAGGTCCCGTGCAGGGCGATTGGACCGGGGAGCTGTTTTTT. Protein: CASRRGPVQGDWTGELFF.

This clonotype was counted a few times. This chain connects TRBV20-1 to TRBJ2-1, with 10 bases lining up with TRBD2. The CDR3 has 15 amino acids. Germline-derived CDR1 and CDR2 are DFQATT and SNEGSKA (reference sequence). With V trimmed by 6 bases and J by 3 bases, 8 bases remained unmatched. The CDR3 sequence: CSANLAGGVYNEQFF. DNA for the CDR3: TGCAGTGCAAACTTAGCGGGAGGTGTCTACAATGAGCAGTTCTTC.

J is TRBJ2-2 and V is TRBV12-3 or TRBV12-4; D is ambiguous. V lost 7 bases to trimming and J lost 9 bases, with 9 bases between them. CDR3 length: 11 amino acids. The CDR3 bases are TGTGCCAGCACCCCCCTTCGGGAGCTGTTTTTT. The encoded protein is CASTPLRELFF.

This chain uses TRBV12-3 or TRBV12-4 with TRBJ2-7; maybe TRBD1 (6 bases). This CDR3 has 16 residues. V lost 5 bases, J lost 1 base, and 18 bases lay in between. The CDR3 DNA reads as TGTGCCAGCAGTCCCCCCCGTCAGGGGCTATCCTACGAGCAGTACTTC. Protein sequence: CASSPPRQGLSYEQYF.

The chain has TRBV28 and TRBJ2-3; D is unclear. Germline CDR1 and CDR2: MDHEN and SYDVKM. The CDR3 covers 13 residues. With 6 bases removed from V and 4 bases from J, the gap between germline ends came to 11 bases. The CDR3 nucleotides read TGTGCCAGCAGGAAGACTTTCGCAGATACGCAGTATTTT. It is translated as CASRKTFADTQYF.

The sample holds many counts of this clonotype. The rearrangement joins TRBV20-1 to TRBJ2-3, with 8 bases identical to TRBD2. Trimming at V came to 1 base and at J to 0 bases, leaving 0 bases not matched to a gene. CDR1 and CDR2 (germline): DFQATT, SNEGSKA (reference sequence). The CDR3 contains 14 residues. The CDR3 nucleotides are TGCAGTGCTAGAGTAGCGGGAAGCACAGATACGCAGTATTTT. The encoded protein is CSARVAGSTDTQYF.

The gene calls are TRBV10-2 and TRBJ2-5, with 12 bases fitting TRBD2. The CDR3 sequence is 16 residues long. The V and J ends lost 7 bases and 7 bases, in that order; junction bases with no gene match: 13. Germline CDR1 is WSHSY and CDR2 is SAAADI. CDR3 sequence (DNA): TGCGCCAGCATTGGCCGCCTAGCGGGGGGGGTGGGGACCCAGTACTTC. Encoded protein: CASIGRLAGGVGTQYF.

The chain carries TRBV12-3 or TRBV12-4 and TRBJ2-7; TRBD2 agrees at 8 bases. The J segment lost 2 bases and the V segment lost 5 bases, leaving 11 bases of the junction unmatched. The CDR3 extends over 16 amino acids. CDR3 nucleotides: TGTGCCAGCAGTAACCTTTGGGCTAGCGGGCCCTACGAGCAGTACTTC. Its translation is CASSNLWASGPYEQYF.

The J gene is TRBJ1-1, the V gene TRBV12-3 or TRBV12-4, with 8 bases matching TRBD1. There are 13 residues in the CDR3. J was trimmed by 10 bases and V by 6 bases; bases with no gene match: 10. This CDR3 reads CASSPTGVLAAFF. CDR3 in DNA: TGTGCCAGCAGCCCGACAGGGGTCCTGGCAGCTTTCTTT.

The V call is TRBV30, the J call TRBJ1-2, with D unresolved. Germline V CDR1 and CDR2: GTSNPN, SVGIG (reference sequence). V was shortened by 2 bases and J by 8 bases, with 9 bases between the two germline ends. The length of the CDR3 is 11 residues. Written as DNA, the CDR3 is TGTGCCTGGAGTAGGACGGGGGGCTACACCTTC. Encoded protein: CAWSRTGGYTF. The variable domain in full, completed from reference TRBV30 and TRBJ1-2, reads SQTIHQWPATLVQPVGSPLSLECTVEGTSNPNLYWYRQAAGRGLQLLFYSVGIGQISSEVPQNLSASRPQDRQFILSSKKLLLSDSGFYLCAWSRTGGYTFGSGTRLTVV.

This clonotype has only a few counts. The CDR3: CASSPGGSGVSSYNEQFF. The DNA of the CDR3 is TGCGCCAGCAGCCCCGGGGGTAGCGGGGTTAGCTCCTACAATGAGCAGTTCTTC. The rearrangement joins TRBV5-1 to TRBJ2-1; 8 positions agree with TRBD2. This CDR3 has 18 residues. Germline loops: CDR1 SGHRS, CDR2 YFSETQ. V shed 4 bases, J shed 0 bases, and the junction held 12 bases outside the gene matches.

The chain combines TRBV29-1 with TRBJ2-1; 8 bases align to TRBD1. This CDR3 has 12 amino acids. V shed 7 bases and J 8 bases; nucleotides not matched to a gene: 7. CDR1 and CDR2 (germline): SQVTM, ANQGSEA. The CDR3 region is CSGGPGGYEQFF. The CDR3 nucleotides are TGCAGCGGGGGACCAGGGGGCTATGAGCAGTTCTTC.

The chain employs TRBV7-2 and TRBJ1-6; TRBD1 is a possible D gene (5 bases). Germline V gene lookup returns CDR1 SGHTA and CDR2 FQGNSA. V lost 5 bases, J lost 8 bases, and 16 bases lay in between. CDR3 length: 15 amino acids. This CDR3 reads CASSPGTEGHSPLHF. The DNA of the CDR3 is TGTGCCAGCAGCCCAGGGACCGAGGGACATTCACCCCTCCACTTT.

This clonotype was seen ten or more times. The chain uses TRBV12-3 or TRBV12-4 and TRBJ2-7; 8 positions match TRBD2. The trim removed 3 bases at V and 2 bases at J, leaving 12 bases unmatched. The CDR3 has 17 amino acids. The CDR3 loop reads CASSFRLAGLSPYEQYF. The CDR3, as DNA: TGTGCCAGCAGTTTTCGTCTAGCGGGCCTTTCCCCCTACGAGCAGTACTTC.

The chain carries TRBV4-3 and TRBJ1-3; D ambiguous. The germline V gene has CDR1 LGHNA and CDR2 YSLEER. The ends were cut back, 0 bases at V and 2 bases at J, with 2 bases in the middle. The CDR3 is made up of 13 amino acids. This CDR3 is CASSQDTGNTIYF. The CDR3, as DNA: TGCGCCAGCAGCCAAGATACTGGAAACACCATATATTTT.

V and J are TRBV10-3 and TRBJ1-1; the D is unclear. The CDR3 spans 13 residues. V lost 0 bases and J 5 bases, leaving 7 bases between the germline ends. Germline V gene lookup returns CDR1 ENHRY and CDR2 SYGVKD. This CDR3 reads CAISESGRTEAFF. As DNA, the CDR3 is TGTGCCATCAGTGAGTCAGGGAGGACTGAAGCTTTCTTT.

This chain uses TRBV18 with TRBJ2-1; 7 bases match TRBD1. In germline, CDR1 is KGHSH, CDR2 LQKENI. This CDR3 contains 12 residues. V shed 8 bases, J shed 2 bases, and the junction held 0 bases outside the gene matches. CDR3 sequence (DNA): TGTGCCAGCACAGGGGCCTACAATGAGCAGTTCTTC. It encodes CASTGAYNEQFF.